The 27 T cell receptor beta chains presented below share a single source sample, sequenced in a study of blood T cell repertoires in COVID-19. Sequenced by immunoSEQ multiplex PCR; TCRdb stores in-frame clones only, minus some. The table has some 240,000 clones, 87% seen once. The material sequenced was peripheral blood. These receptors were collected from a man aged 55 to 69 who had recovered from COVID-19.

The gene calls are TRBV19 and TRBJ2-3; 15 bases line up with TRBD2. The germline gives CDR1 LNHDA, CDR2 SQIVND (reference sequence). There are 18 residues in the CDR3. Trimming cost V 5 bases and J 2 bases; bases outside gene matches: 8. CDR3: CASSPGLAGGVHTDTQYF. The CDR3 nucleotides are TGTGCCAGTAGTCCTGGACTAGCGGGGGGGGTTCACACAGATACGCAGTATTTT.

This sequence joins TRBV6-6 and TRBJ1-1; weak D call: TRBD1 (5 bases). The CDR3 runs 14 residues. From germline, CDR1 is MNHNY and CDR2 SVGAGI (reference sequence). V lost 5 bases and J lost 1, with 11 bases in between. The CDR3: CASSTLRGNTEAFF. In DNA, the CDR3 is TGTGCCAGCAGTACCCTAAGGGGGAACACTGAAGCTTTCTTT.

The chain joins TRBV4-1 to TRBJ2-7; TRBD1 might be the D (6 bases). This CDR3 is built from 15 residues. Germline values: CDR1 MGHRA, CDR2 YSYEKL. V dropped 1 base and J dropped 2 bases, with 12 bases sitting between them. As DNA, the CDR3 is TGCGCCAGCAGCCAAGGCAGGGGTCTGGCCTACGAGCAGTACTTC. Translating gives CASSQGRGLAYEQYF.

This clone was seen just once. V gene TRBV4-1 combines with J gene TRBJ2-1; 9 nucleotides align to TRBD1. The junction had 11 bases not matched to a gene; V was cut back by 3 bases and J by 5 bases. Germline V lookup: CDR1 MGHRA, CDR2 YSYEKL. The CDR3 loop spans 17 amino acids. CDR3 residues: CASSQTTRTGADNEQFF. CDR3 nucleotide sequence: TGCGCCAGCAGCCAGACTACTAGGACAGGGGCGGACAATGAGCAGTTCTTC.

The chain uses TRBV5-1 and TRBJ2-7, with D tentatively TRBD1 (5 bases). The CDR3 is 15 amino acids. Trimming pared 0 bases from V and 6 bases from J, leaving 16 bases between. Per germline, CDR1 SGHRS and CDR2 YFSETQ. CDR3 sequence: CASSLGVTETGEQYF. CDR3 DNA sequence: TGCGCCAGCAGCTTGGGAGTGACAGAAACCGGCGAGCAGTACTTC.

This chain joins TRBV15 and TRBJ1-5; D uncertain. Germline V gives CDR1 LNHNV, CDR2 YYDKDF (reference sequence). The CDR3 spans 17 residues. V dropped 0 bases and J dropped 0 bases, with 12 bases sitting between them. The DNA for the CDR3 is TGTGCCACCAGCAGAGATCGGTCACCTAATAGCAATCAGCCCCAGCATTTT. Its translation is CATSRDRSPNSNQPQHF.

The J gene is TRBJ2-1, the V gene TRBV19; TRBD1 matches at 10 bases. The CDR3 is 15 residues long. Germline assignment: CDR1 LNHDA and CDR2 SQIVND (reference sequence). V was clipped by 7 bases and J by 4 bases; unmatched bases: 7. The DNA of the CDR3 is TGTGCCAGTACCTCCGACAGGGGGCAGTACAATGAGCAGTTCTTC. Translating it yields CASTSDRGQYNEQFF.

This rearrangement joins TRBV7-6 to TRBJ2-7; 11 bases align to TRBD2. Looked up from germline, CDR1 is SGHVS and CDR2 is FNYEAQ. The CDR3 has 16 amino acids. V dropped 1 base and J dropped 2; count of bases not matched to a gene: 4. The CDR3 spells CASSLGVAGGAYEQYF. In DNA form, the CDR3 reads TGTGCCAGCAGCTTAGGAGTAGCGGGGGGGGCCTACGAGCAGTACTTC.

The chain recombines TRBV5-6 with TRBJ2-1; TRBD2 agrees at 7 bases. V lost 2 bases and J lost 2; bases outside the gene matches: 4. The CDR3 extends over 15 amino acids. Germline CDR1 and CDR2: SGHDT and YYEEEE. The CDR3 nucleotides are TGTGCCAGCAGCTTCGGGGGGTATACCTACAATGAGCAGTTCTTC. Its translation: CASSFGGYTYNEQFF.

The CDR3 DNA reads TGTGCCAGCAGTTTCTGGTCGAGGGAGCAGTACTTC. It encodes CASSFWSREQYF. This chain joins TRBV12-3 or TRBV12-4 and TRBJ2-7; D ambiguous. V was cut by 3 bases and J by 7 bases, with 10 bases left in between. The CDR3 is 12 amino acids.

The chain uses TRBV11-2 and TRBJ2-3, with D possibly TRBD2 on 7 matching bases. CDR3 length equals 16 residues. Looked up from germline, CDR1 is SGHAT and CDR2 is FQNNGV. V lost 5 bases, J lost 2 bases, and 17 bases lay in between. The CDR3 coding sequence is TGTGCCAGCAGCCCCCGTCCGGGGGGCTACACAGATACGCAGTATTTT. This encodes CASSPRPGGYTDTQYF.

This clone was counted a single time. This chain connects TRBV5-1 to TRBJ1-3; maybe TRBD1 (5 bases). The germline V and J ends were trimmed by 0 bases and 0 bases, with 13 bases remaining between them. CDR3 length equals 17 residues. The germline gives CDR1 SGHRS, CDR2 YFSETQ. CDR3 residues: CASSLAGLRNSGNTIYF. The CDR3 DNA follows: TGCGCCAGCAGCTTGGCGGGACTCCGAAACTCTGGAAACACCATATATTTT. Full variable domain (missing parts from reference TRBV5-1 and TRBJ1-3): KAGVTQTPRYLIKTRGQQVTLSCSPISGHRSVSWYQQTPGQGLQFLFEYFSETQRNKGNFPGRFSGRQFSNSRSEMNVSTLELGDSALYLCASSLAGLRNSGNTIYFGEGSWLTVV.

V usage is TRBV20-1 and J usage is TRBJ1-2; D gene uncertain. Per the germline V gene, CDR1 is DFQATT and CDR2 is SNEGSKA (reference sequence). Trimming removed 5 bases at V and 5 bases at J, with 9 bases between. This CDR3 is 11 amino acids long. Here the CDR3 DNA reads TGCAGTGCTCCGAGCTTTTATGGCTACACCTTC. It is translated as CSAPSFYGYTF.

The chain has TRBV30 and TRBJ2-7; TRBD1 agrees at 9 bases. The germline V gene encodes CDR1 GTSNPN and CDR2 SVGIG (reference sequence). The CDR3 covers 15 residues. J gave up 3 bases and V 2 bases, and 8 bases lay outside the gene matches. Written as DNA, the CDR3 is TGTGCCTGGAGTAAGCCGGGACAGGGTGGCTACGAGCAGTACTTC. This translates into CAWSKPGQGGYEQYF.

The V and J genes are TRBV5-1 and TRBJ1-5; TRBD1 might be the D (6 bases). Trimming took 5 bases from V and 4 from J, leaving 10 bases between them. The CDR3 consists of 13 residues. The germline V gene encodes CDR1 SGHRS and CDR2 YFSETQ. CDR3 amino acids: CASRAGVNQPQHF. DNA for the CDR3: TGCGCCAGCAGAGCAGGGGTAAATCAGCCCCAGCATTTT.

The chain is built from TRBV7-6 and TRBJ1-5, with a weak D call TRBD1 (5 bases). In germline, CDR1 is SGHVS, CDR2 FNYEAQ. Trimming removed 2 bases at V and 1 base at J, with 9 bases between. The CDR3 spans 15 residues. The CDR3 is CASSLRGSSNQPQHF. The CDR3 bases are TGTGCCAGCAGCTTAAGGGGATCGAGCAATCAGCCCCAGCATTTT.

V usage is TRBV5-8 and J usage is TRBJ2-3, with D unresolved. This CDR3 is 15 amino acids long. Germline assignment: CDR1 SGHTS and CDR2 YDEGEE. Trimming cost V 2 bases and J 3 bases, with 13 bases left between them. CDR3 region: CASSLFPPGTDTQYF. CDR3 bases: TGTGCCAGCAGCTTATTCCCTCCCGGGACAGATACGCAGTATTTT.

The chain recombines TRBV24-1 with TRBJ2-3; D ambiguous. There are 10 residues in the CDR3. Looked up from germline, CDR1 is KGHDR and CDR2 is SFDVKD. Trimming took 4 bases from V and 11 from J, leaving 6 bases between them. In nucleotides, the CDR3 is TGTGCCACCAGTGACCAAAAGCAGTATTTT. It yields the protein CATSDQKQYF.

This sequence joins TRBV28 and TRBJ2-3, with D perhaps matching TRBD1 (6 bases). Germline-derived CDR1 and CDR2 are MDHEN and SYDVKM. This CDR3 contains 14 residues. Trimming took 8 bases from V and 2 from J, leaving 14 bases between them. The CDR3 DNA reads as TGTGCCAGCGGTGAGCAGGGGCCCACAGATACGCAGTATTTT. Protein sequence: CASGEQGPTDTQYF. Based on the CDR3 plus reference TRBV28 and TRBJ2-3, the full variable domain is DVKVTQSSRYLVKRTGEKVFLECVQDMDHENMFWYRQDPGLGLRLIYFSYDVKMKEKGDIPEGYSVSREKKERFSLILESASTNQTSMYLCASGEQGPTDTQYFGPGTRLTVL.

As for this clone: One end of the junction varies from germline; a read error may be responsible. The chain uses TRBV3-1 (or the pseudogene TRBV3-2) and TRBJ1-1; the match to TRBD1 covers 7 bases. Looked up from germline, CDR1 is LGHDT and CDR2 is YNNKEL (reference sequence). The CDR3 totals 14 residues. The CDR3 DNA reads TGTGCCAGCAGTCTTAAGACAGGGAACCCTGAAGCTTTCTTT. It encodes CASSLKTGNPEAFF.

This clone turned up a few times. This rearrangement joins TRBV4-2 to TRBJ2-3, with 12 bases that match TRBD2. J lost 2 bases, V lost 3 bases, and 9 bases had no gene match. CDR1 is LGHNA and CDR2 is YNFKEQ in the germline V gene. The CDR3 runs to 18 residues. The CDR3 DNA reads TGTGCCAGCAGCCAGCTAGGACTAGCGGGGTCCTCCACAGATACGCAGTATTTT. Protein product: CASSQLGLAGSSTDTQYF.

This sequence joins TRBV5-4 and TRBJ2-7, with TRBD1 identical over 8 bases. CDR3 length: 14 residues. Germline CDR1 SGHNT, CDR2 YYREEE (reference sequence). V shed 2 bases, J shed 2 bases, and the junction held 3 bases outside the gene matches. The CDR3 reads CASSFDRGAYEQYV. The CDR3 nucleotides are TGTGCCAGCAGCTTCGACAGGGGAGCCTACGAGCAGTACGTC.

This sequence joins TRBV30 and TRBJ2-6; 9 bases agree with TRBD1. The V segment lost 3 bases and the J segment 4 bases; nucleotides outside the gene matches: 10. Germline V lookup: CDR1 GTSNPN, CDR2 SVGIG (reference sequence). The CDR3 sequence is 17 residues long. CDR3 DNA: TGTGCCTGGAGGGGACAGGGCGTCACAGGGGGGGCCAACGTCCTGACTTTC. Translation gives CAWRGQGVTGGANVLTF. The full variable domain, its missing parts supplied by reference TRBV30 and TRBJ2-6, is SQTIHQWPATLVQPVGSPLSLECTVEGTSNPNLYWYRQAAGRGLQLLFYSVGIGQISSEVPQNLSASRPQDRQFILSSKKLLLSDSGFYLCAWRGQGVTGGANVLTFGAGSRLTVL.

The chain recombines TRBV7-9 with TRBJ1-5, with D possibly matching TRBD1 (5 bases). The V gene's germline CDR1 is SEHNR and CDR2 FQNEAQ (reference sequence). The germline V and J ends were trimmed by 5 bases and 4 bases, with 12 bases remaining between them. The CDR3 runs to 14 residues. The CDR3: CASSHVGENQPQHF. The CDR3 DNA reads TGTGCCAGCAGCCATGTAGGGGAAAATCAGCCCCAGCATTTT.

The chain has TRBV5-1 and TRBJ2-6; D is uncertain. The CDR3 has 15 amino acids. Germline assignment: CDR1 SGHRS and CDR2 YFSETQ. With 6 bases removed from V and 4 bases from J, the gap between germline ends came to 14 bases. As DNA, the CDR3 is TGCGCCAGCAATGAGGAAGGTAACGGGGCCAACGTCCTGACTTTC. This encodes CASNEEGNGANVLTF.

This clone appeared a few times. This chain joins TRBV29-1 and TRBJ2-5; no reliable D call. Trimming pared 4 bases from V and 1 base from J, leaving 10 bases between. There are 13 residues in the CDR3. Per the germline V gene, CDR1 is SQVTM and CDR2 is ANQGSEA. The CDR3 nucleotides are TGCAGCGTTGTTCAGTACCCCCAAGAGACCCAGTACTTC. Protein sequence: CSVVQYPQETQYF.

V and J are TRBV7-9 and TRBJ1-1; D possibly corresponds to TRBD1 (6 bases). V was cut by 0 bases and J by 6 bases, with 14 bases left in between. Looked up from germline, CDR1 is SEHNR and CDR2 is FQNEAQ (reference sequence). The CDR3 consists of 15 residues. In DNA form, the CDR3 reads TGTGCCAGCAGCTTAGCAAGGGGGGGCATTCCTGAAGCTTTCTTT. Protein sequence: CASSLARGGIPEAFF.